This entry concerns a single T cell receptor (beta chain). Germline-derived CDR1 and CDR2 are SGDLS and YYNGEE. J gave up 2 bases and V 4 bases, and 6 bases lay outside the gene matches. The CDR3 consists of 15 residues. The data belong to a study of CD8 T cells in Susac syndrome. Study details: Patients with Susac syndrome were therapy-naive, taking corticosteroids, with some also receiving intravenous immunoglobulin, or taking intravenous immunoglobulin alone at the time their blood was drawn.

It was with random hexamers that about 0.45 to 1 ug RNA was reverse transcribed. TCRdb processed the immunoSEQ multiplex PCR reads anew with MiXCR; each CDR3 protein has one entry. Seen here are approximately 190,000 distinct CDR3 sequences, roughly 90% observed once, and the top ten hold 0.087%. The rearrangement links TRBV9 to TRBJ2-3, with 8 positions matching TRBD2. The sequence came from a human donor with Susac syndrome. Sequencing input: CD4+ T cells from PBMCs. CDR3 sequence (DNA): TGTGCCAGCAGCCCTACTAGCGGTCACACAGATACGCAGTATTTT. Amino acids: CASSPTSGHTDTQYF.